This T cell receptor beta chain was retrieved from a study of early stage breast cancer tumors. Across the whole study: ER+/PR+/HER2- status applied to about 75% of the 16 invasive breast tumors.

Germline V gene data show CDR1 as SGHNT and CDR2 as YYREEE (reference sequence). V gave up 7 bases and J gave up 5 bases; unmatched junction bases: 12. This CDR3 has 15 residues. Regarding this clone: Its antigen remains unidentified.

Measured with immunoSEQ multiplex PCR; TCRdb has only the in-frame clones, and not every one. The table has more than 7,500 clones, 71% seen once. General study findings and limits: Compared with adjacent normal breast tissue, tumors showed about 2.5-fold greater T cell density and higher clonality. Enriched TCRB sequences shared across patients were mostly commonly generated sequences.

V is TRBV5-4 and J is TRBJ2-5; TRBD1 matches at 9 bases. Material for sequencing was normal breast tissue next to the tumor. This TCR was recovered from a person aged 55 to 70 with breast cancer. The CDR3 loop is CASSTTGGGWETQYF. The CDR3 DNA sequence: TGTGCCAGCTCAACGACAGGGGGGGGCTGGGAGACCCAGTACTTC.